Given below is one T cell receptor (beta chain) in context. This specimen belongs to a study of T cells after yellow fever vaccination. In TCRdb, the 5' RACE reads were re-called with MiXCR into one record per CDR3 protein. The sample has 300,000 to 350,000 distinct CDR3 sequences, 7% to 9% seen once. Sequenced here: PBMCs, sampled about 41 days after the first yellow fever vaccination. This sequence was found in a young man who received the YFV17D yellow fever vaccine.

The CDR3 sequence: CASPDPGTANTGELFF. CDR3 in DNA: TGTGCCAGTCCGGATCCCGGGACGGCAAACACCGGGGAGCTGTTTTTT. The chain uses TRBV19 and TRBJ2-2; TRBD1 or TRBD2 may be the D gene (5 bases each). V was clipped by 8 bases and J by 2 bases, with 18 bases between them. CDR3 length equals 16 residues. Germline-derived CDR1 and CDR2 are LNHDA and SQIVND (reference sequence).